This T cell receptor (beta chain) was sequenced for a study of response to subunit inactivated influenza vaccine. This clonotype has just a few counts. Its antigen is not identified. Germline V CDR1 and CDR2: SGHRS, YFSETQ. J gave up 2 bases and V 4 bases, and 5 bases lay outside the gene matches. The CDR3 consists of 15 residues. Study conclusions and caveats: Researchers suggested that each seasonal influenza vaccination recruits few new T cells.

TCRdb re-analysed the RT-PCR reads in MiXCR, keeping a single row per CDR3 protein. The table has 450,000 to 700,000 distinct CDR3 sequences, roughly 15% seen once. The chain links TRBV5-1 to TRBJ1-3; 8 bases agree with TRBD1. This specimen was PBMCs from blood, taken roughly 12 days after vaccination. The receptor comes from a man aged 50 to 60 who received an inactivated influenza vaccine. The CDR3 nucleotides are TGCGCCAGCAGCCCAGGGGGCGCGGCTGGAAACACCATATATTTT. Translation gives CASSPGGAAGNTIYF.